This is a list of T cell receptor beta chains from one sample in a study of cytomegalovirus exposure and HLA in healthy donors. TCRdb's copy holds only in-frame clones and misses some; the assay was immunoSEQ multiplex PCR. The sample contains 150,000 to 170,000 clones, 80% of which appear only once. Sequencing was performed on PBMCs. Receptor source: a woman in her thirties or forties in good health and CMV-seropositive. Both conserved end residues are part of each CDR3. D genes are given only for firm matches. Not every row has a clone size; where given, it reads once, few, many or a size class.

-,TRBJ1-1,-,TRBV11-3,TGTGCCAGCAGCGTACAAGGCTTGAGGACTGAAGCTTTCTTT,CASSVQGLRTEAFF
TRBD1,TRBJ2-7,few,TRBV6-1,TGTGCCAGCATTCGACAGGGGGTTAACGAGCAGTACTTC,CASIRQGVNEQYF
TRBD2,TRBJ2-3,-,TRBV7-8,TGTGCCAGCAGCCCCACCCAAGCGGGAAGCACAGATACGCAGTATTTT,CASSPTQAGSTDTQYF
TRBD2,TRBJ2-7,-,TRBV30,TGTGCCGGAAAGGACGCAAGCGGGAGGGCCAGTAACGAGCAGTACTTC,CAGKDASGRASNEQYF
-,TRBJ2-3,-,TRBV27,TGTGCCAGCAGCCCTAACCTCGGGACTACAGATACGCAGTATTTT,CASSPNLGTTDTQYF
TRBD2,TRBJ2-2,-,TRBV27,TGTGCCAGCTGTAGCGGGGAGAACACCGGGGAGCTGTTTTTT,CASCSGENTGELFF
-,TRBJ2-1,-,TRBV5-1,TGCGCCAGCAGCTTGGATGTCCAGCGGGCCGATGAGCAGTTCTTC,CASSLDVQRADEQFF
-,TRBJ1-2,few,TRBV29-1,TGCAGCGTTGACAGGGACAAAAGGGGCTATGGCTACACCTTC,CSVDRDKRGYGYTF
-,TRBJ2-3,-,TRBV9,TGTGCCAGCAGCGTAGGCTCCCTGGGAGTAAATACGCAGTATTTT,CASSVGSLGVNTQYF
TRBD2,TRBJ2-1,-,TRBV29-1,TGCAGCGTTGAAGAAGCGGGGAGGTGGCAGGATCAGTTCTTC,CSVEEAGRWQDQFF
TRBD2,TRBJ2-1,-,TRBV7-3,TGTGCCAGCAGCCTTAGCGGGGCGAGCTCCTACAATGAGCAGTTCTTC,CASSLSGASSYNEQFF
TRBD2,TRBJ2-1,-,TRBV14,TGTGCCAGCAGCCAAGGGACTAGCTCCTACAATGAGCAGTTCTTC,CASSQGTSSYNEQFF
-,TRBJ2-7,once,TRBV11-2,TGTGCCAGCAGCTTATCCGTCGGGGATCATCGCGAGCAGTACTTC,CASSLSVGDHREQYF
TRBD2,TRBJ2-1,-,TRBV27,TGTGCCAGCAGTCCCCTGGGGACTAGTGGAGGGCCGTTCTTC,CASSPLGTSGGPFF